These T cell receptor beta chains were read from a single sample in a study of blood T cell repertoires in COVID-19. Sequenced by immunoSEQ multiplex PCR; TCRdb stores in-frame clones only, minus some. Of 65,000 to 75,000 clones in the sample, roughly three quarters are singletons; the top ten hold approximately 12%. The material sequenced was peripheral blood. The receptors originated from a human donor in a cohort sampled during active COVID-19. Each CDR3 is given with its conserved first and last residue. A D gene is named only where the DNA matches it firmly. Clone size is given for some rows only: seen once, a few or many times, or a class if the clone is expanded.

>TRBV10-3|NA|TRBJ2-3|NA
CAISESTPGTQYF
TGTGCCATCAGTGAGTCGACACCAGGTACGCAGTATTTT
>TRBV6-6|TRBD2|TRBJ2-5|NA
CASSRGGGGETQYF
TGTGCCAGCAGCCGCGGGGGGGGCGGGGAGACCCAGTACTTC
>TRBV5-6|TRBD1|TRBJ1-6|once
CASSSRQGFSPLHF
TGTGCCAGCAGCTCCAGACAGGGGTTTTCACCCCTCCACTTT
>TRBV7-2|NA|TRBJ2-2|NA
CASSPFRGTYTGELFF
TGTGCCAGCAGCCCATTTCGGGGGACGTACACCGGGGAGCTGTTTTTT
>TRBV9|NA|TRBJ2-3|NA
CASSVVLRGTDTQYF
TGTGCCAGCAGCGTAGTCTTGAGGGGCACAGATACGCAGTATTTT
>TRBV12-3/TRBV12-4|TRBD1|TRBJ1-5|NA
CASSVRGLQPQHF
TGTGCCAGCAGTGTCAGGGGGCTTCAGCCCCAGCATTTT
>TRBV2|NA|TRBJ2-1|few
CASSEVRLGGEQFF
TGTGCCAGCAGTGAGGTCCGTCTGGGGGGTGAGCAGTTCTTC
>TRBV30|NA|TRBJ2-5|NA
CAWSPHRDETQYF
TGTGCCTGGAGTCCCCACAGGGATGAGACCCAGTACTTC
>TRBV28|TRBD2|TRBJ2-7|NA
CASSFSLAGGYEQYF
TGTGCCAGCAGTTTCTCCCTAGCGGGGGGTTACGAGCAGTACTTC
>TRBV27|TRBD1|TRBJ1-1|few
CASSSTGTGGTQAEAFF
TGTGCCAGCAGTTCAACCGGGACAGGGGGCACGCAGGCTGAAGCTTTCTTT
>TRBV19|TRBD2|TRBJ2-1|NA
CASSTPAGVVDEQFF
TGTGCCAGTAGTACCCCAGCGGGAGTGGTCGATGAGCAGTTCTTC
>TRBV11-2|TRBD2|TRBJ2-2|NA
CASRPGLAENTGELFF
TGTGCCAGCAGGCCGGGACTAGCGGAGAACACCGGGGAGCTGTTTTTT
>TRBV25-1|TRBD2|TRBJ2-2|NA
CASTRGTSNTGELFF
TGTGCCAGCACCCGGGGGACTAGTAACACCGGGGAGCTGTTTTTT
>TRBV7-9|TRBD1|TRBJ2-5|NA
CASSPRTGVLPETQYF
TGTGCCAGCAGCCCTAGGACAGGAGTTCTCCCAGAGACCCAGTACTTC